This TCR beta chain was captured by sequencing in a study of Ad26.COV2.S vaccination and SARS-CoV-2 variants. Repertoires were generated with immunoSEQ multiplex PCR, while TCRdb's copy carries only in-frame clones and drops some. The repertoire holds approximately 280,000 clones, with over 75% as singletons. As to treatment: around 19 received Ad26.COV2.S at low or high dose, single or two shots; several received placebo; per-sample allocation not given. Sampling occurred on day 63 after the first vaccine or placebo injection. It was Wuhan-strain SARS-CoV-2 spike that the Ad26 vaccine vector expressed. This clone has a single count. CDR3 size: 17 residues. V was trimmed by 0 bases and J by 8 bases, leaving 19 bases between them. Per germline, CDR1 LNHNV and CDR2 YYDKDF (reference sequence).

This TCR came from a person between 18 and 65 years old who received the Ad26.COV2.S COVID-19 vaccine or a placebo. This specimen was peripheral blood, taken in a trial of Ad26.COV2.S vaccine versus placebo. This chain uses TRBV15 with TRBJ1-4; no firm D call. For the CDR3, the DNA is TGTGCCACCAGCAGAGATCGAGGCGCGGCGTGGTGGGAAAAACTGTTTTTT. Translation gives CATSRDRGAAWWEKLFF.